This TCR beta chain was captured in a study of T-cell reconstitution after alpha-beta-depleted transplantation in children. Findings and caveats of the study: About two months after transplant, alpha-beta T cells reportedly came from several hundred expanded graft clones. One year post-transplant, T-cell counts and diversity were largely derived from T cells produced anew.

This CDR3 has 14 residues. V lost 5 bases to trimming and J lost 0 bases, with 10 bases between them. The V gene's germline CDR1 is LGHNT and CDR2 FRNRAP. A few counts support this clonotype. Its antigen is still unknown. Preparing the TCRbeta library involved the use of unique molecular identifiers. MiXCR was run by TCRdb on the PCR reads, yielding one entry per CDR3 protein. This table has 450,000 to 550,000 distinct CDR3 sequences, about an eighth appearing once. The chain has TRBV12-5 and TRBJ1-1; TRBD1 is a possible D gene (5 bases). The receptor was derived from a female patient under 10 years old who had a stem cell transplant for aplastic anemia, so the T cells may come from the graft donor. Sequenced here: PBMCs, mostly from graft donor cells, sampled 180 days after TCRalphabeta/CD19-depleted stem cell transplant. The CDR3 loop is CASGPGPLNTEAFF. CDR3 bases: TGTGCTAGTGGTCCGGGACCCTTGAACACTGAAGCTTTCTTT.